Listed below are T cell receptor beta chains from one sample, sequenced in a study of early T cells in non-severe SARS-CoV-2 infection. TCRdb independently ran MiXCR on the 5' RACE reads; one entry per CDR3 protein. The sample yields 100,000 to 130,000 distinct CDR3 sequences, 12% seen once. The sequenced sample consisted of whole blood. The receptors here all came from an adult who was a healthcare worker with PCR-confirmed SARS-CoV-2 infection or an uninfected control (not recorded which). Each CDR3 is given with its conserved first and last residue. A D gene is named only where the DNA matches it firmly.

D: NA; J: TRBJ2-2; V: TRBV9; CDR3: CASSVDVGELFF
D: TRBD1; J: TRBJ2-7; V: TRBV6-6; CDR3: CASSYSRDRGTYEQYF
D: TRBD2; J: TRBJ2-1; V: TRBV12-3/TRBV12-4; CDR3: CASSPLAGGGNEQFF
D: TRBD2; J: TRBJ2-3; V: TRBV4-1; CDR3: CASSQELRTSGVTDTQYF
D: NA; J: TRBJ2-7; V: TRBV29-1; CDR3: CSVEHGRFEQYF
D: NA; J: TRBJ2-1; V: TRBV6-5; CDR3: CASSYVAGSYNEQFF
D: NA; J: TRBJ2-3; V: TRBV28; CDR3: CASSLPTGRSVDTQYF
D: TRBD1; J: TRBJ1-5; V: TRBV2; CDR3: CASGGQGFNQPQHF
D: NA; J: TRBJ2-3; V: TRBV25-1; CDR3: CASSGSTGGATDTQYF
D: NA; J: TRBJ2-3; V: TRBV7-3; CDR3: CASSLEGGGPDTQYF
D: NA; J: TRBJ1-2; V: TRBV19; CDR3: CAVRINYGYTF
D: NA; J: TRBJ2-7; V: TRBV11-2; CDR3: CASSLKHFGNEQYF
D: NA; J: TRBJ2-7; V: TRBV11-2; CDR3: CASSLTRGYEQYF
D: NA; J: TRBJ1-1; V: TRBV20-1; CDR3: CSAVQGNTEAFF
D: NA; J: TRBJ2-3; V: TRBV6-5; CDR3: CASSPGTLATDTQYF
D: TRBD1; J: TRBJ1-2; V: TRBV29-1; CDR3: CSVEPTGAYGYTF
D: NA; J: TRBJ1-2; V: TRBV6-6; CDR3: CASCSVSSGGYTF
D: NA; J: TRBJ1-6; V: TRBV5-1; CDR3: CASSLLYDSPLHF